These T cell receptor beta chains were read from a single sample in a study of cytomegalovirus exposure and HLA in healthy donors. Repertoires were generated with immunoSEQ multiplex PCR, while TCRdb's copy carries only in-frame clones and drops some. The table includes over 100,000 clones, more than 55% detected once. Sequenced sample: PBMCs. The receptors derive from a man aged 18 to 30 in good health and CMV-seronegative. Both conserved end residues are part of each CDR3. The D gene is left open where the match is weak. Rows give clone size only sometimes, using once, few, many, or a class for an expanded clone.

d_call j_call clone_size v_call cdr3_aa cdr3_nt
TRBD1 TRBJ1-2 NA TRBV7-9 CASTDFQGGVGNYGYTF TGTGCCAGCACAGACTTTCAAGGGGGCGTCGGGAACTATGGCTACACCTTC
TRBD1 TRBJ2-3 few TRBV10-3 CAISESGTGGNPSTDTQYF TGTGCCATCAGTGAGTCGGGGACAGGAGGCAACCCTAGCACAGATACGCAGTATTTT
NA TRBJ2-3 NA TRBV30 CAWSVLSHRADTQYF TGTGCCTGGAGTGTTTTGTCCCACCGGGCAGATACGCAGTATTTT
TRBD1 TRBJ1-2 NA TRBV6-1 CASSRQGAYGYTF TGTGCCAGCAGTCGACAGGGGGCCTACGGCTACACCTTC
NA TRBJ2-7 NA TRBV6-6 CASSYRVSSYEQYF TGTGCCAGCAGTTACCGGGTCAGTTCCTACGAGCAGTACTTC
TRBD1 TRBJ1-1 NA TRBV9 CASSVEPDRVHVNTEAFF TGTGCCAGCAGCGTAGAACCCGACAGGGTTCATGTGAACACTGAAGCTTTCTTT
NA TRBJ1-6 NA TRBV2 CASSVRQGQSPLHF TGTGCCAGCAGTGTTCGGCAGGGGCAGTCACCCCTCCACTTT
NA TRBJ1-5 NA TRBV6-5 CASKPGRPSNQPQHF TGTGCCAGCAAGCCCGGGAGACCCAGCAATCAGCCCCAGCATTTT
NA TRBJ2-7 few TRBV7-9 CASSLAGREYEQYF TGTGCCAGCAGCTTAGCGGGCAGGGAATACGAGCAGTACTTC
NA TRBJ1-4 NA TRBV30 CAWSALQRVDEKLFF TGTGCCTGGAGTGCCCTTCAGAGGGTGGATGAAAAACTGTTTTTT
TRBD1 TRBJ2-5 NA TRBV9 CASSVVGQGVETQYF TGTGCCAGCAGCGTAGTGGGACAGGGGGTGGAGACCCAGTACTTC
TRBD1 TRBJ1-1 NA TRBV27 CASSFGGTGATEAFF TGTGCCAGCAGTTTTGGTGGGACAGGGGCCACTGAAGCTTTCTTT
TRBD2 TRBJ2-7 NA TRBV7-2 CASRNGAGGYEQYF TGTGCCAGCAGGAATGGAGCGGGAGGCTACGAGCAGTACTTC
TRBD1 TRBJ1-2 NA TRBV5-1 CASSLDRDFGYTF TGCGCCAGCAGCCTCGACAGGGACTTTGGCTACACCTTC
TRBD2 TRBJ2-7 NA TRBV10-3 CAISERLSGRVYEQYF TGTGCCATCAGTGAGAGGTTAAGCGGGAGGGTCTACGAGCAGTACTTC